Below, one TCR beta chain is given with its context. The target of this receptor is not known. No base quality values were provided; no much bigger clone lies one nucleotide off. The data stem from a study of robustness of blood B and T cell sequencing (dated by TCRdb to the late 2010s). About the investigation overall: The study was designed to determine how much peripheral blood is required to reliably characterize an individual's TCRbeta and IgG repertoires. Two replicate TCRbeta cDNA libraries were prepared from one shared RNA pool from a single 10 ml draw, serving as technical replicates. TCRbeta and IgG repertoires were quantified in each of the approximately 10 independently drawn blood samples.

Deletion took 6 bases off V and 6 bases off J, with a span of 11 bases between the germline ends. The CDR1 and CDR2 encoded by the germline V gene are KGHSH and LQKENI. From its cysteine to its phenylalanine, the CDR3 spans 13 amino acids. This entry keeps only the CDR3 DNA: 39 bases, framed from base 1. TCRbeta repertoires were quantified from mRNA rather than genomic DNA, which captures expressed receptors. Without cell sorting, buffy coat leukocytes were collected into Trizol, and RNA was extracted using the Direct-zol RNA MiniPrep Plus kit. To separate plasma, buffy coat and red blood cells, EDTA blood tubes were immediately centrifuged at 4 degrees C. Libraries were built with PCR. Sequencing took place on an Illumina MiSeq. cDNA was synthesized with SMARTScribe reverse transcriptase and a 5' template-switch oligo that added a universal priming site. A 12-nucleotide random unique molecular identifier (UMI) was carried by the template-switch oligo, and each cDNA molecule was tagged with this UMI. During reverse transcription, chain-specific reverse primers targeted TCRbeta transcripts. Uracil DNA glycosylase treatment was used to remove residual template-switch adapters, and a Qiagen MinElute kit was used to purify the cDNA. The first PCR ran for around 25 cycles with KAPA HiFi HotStart ReadyMix and step-out primers, divided among four 50 microliter reactions. Before any further amplification, the products of the first-round PCR were gel-purified. Illumina Nextera adapters were added in a second approximately 8-cycle PCR, after which libraries were purified and pooled. The UMI barcode for each TCRbeta molecule was captured by a 50-nucleotide 5' read. The authors processed their data as follows. Using the MIGEC toolkit, reads were grouped by UMI into consensus reads. PEAR was used to merge forward and reverse consensus reads into final reads. Identical UMI-sequence pairs found in more than one library were treated as cross-sample contamination and removed by a custom decontamination script. MIGMAP, a wrapper around IgBLAST, was used to carry out V(D)J assignment and CDR3 extraction. TCR clonotypes were defined by identical V gene, J gene and CDR3 amino acid sequence; CDR1 and CDR2 were not sequenced. The public sequencing data were trimmed at Q25 with fastp and processed into clonotypes with MiXCR by TCRdb, which kept only in-frame beta chains. CDR3 protein duplicates are merged, each entry listing the most common genes and DNA. The V and J calls and clone size come from TCRdb's table, not from the authors' own analysis. This sample gives some 3,600 distinct CDR3 sequences in total; roughly half of them show up just once. The ten biggest clones cover roughly a quarter of the sample.

Overall study outcomes, separate from this receptor: When 3 or 4 tubes (about 26-40 ml blood) were combined, saturation was approached in coverage of the top 10,000 TCRbeta clonotypes. The TCRbeta rarefaction curves did not fully level off, which suggests under-sequencing or many low-abundance clonotypes. The 1,000 most abundant TCRbeta clonotypes from the pooled draws were found in every single 10 ml sample. When technical replicate libraries were compared, more than 85% of the top 10,000 TCRbeta clonotypes in one library also turned up in the other. Evidence of cross-contamination, likely caused by batch processing, was seen in one pair of TCRbeta libraries, and the UMI-sequence pairs shared between the two libraries were removed. Immediate fractionation was required for EDTA tubes, so the use of EDTA tubes in multi-site collections was limited. No improvement in the overlap of rare TCRbeta clonotypes was observed when tubes were pooled, implying that much larger blood volumes would be needed for rare TCRbeta clonotypes to be captured.

The clonotype was recovered from a human donor in good health. The sample taken for sequencing was peripheral blood. This sequence uses TRBV18 and TRBJ2-2, with no confident D gene call. The sequence in DNA is TGTGCCAGCTCCCAGAACAGAGCCGGGGAGCTGTTTTTT. This translates into CASSQNRAGELFF.